The 20 T cell receptor beta chains presented below share a single source sample, sequenced in a study of a mutant IDH1 vaccine in newly diagnosed glioma. Clones were read by immunoSEQ multiplex PCR, and TCRdb kept only the in-frame ones, dropping some. The sample lists some 23,000 clones; 93% were seen once. Time point noted: baseline, week 1 (first vaccination visit). Treatment in this sample: pre-vaccination baseline after standard-of-care therapy. Material: PBMCs, obtained from a glioma patient treated with radiotherapy, temozolomide or both. The receptors shown here come from a man between 40 and 49 years old with glioma.

The chain is built from TRBV10-2 and TRBJ2-3; no firm D call. This CDR3 is built from 14 residues. The germline V and J ends were trimmed by 2 bases and 3 bases, with 9 bases remaining between them. Germline CDR1 WSHSY, CDR2 SAAADI. Here the CDR3 DNA reads TGCGCCAGCAGTGAGCCTGATCGTACAGATACGCAGTATTTT. Amino acids: CASSEPDRTDTQYF.

The J gene is TRBJ1-1, the V gene TRBV6-6; no reliable D call. The CDR3 totals 12 residues. In germline, CDR1 is MNHNY, CDR2 SVGAGI (reference sequence). Trimming pared 8 bases from V and 5 bases from J, leaving 12 bases between. The CDR3 here is CASAPTRTEAFF. The CDR3 DNA follows: TGTGCCAGCGCCCCGACAAGGACTGAAGCTTTCTTT.

The chain uses TRBV19 and TRBJ2-4, with D perhaps being TRBD1 or TRBD2 (5 bases each). Trimming shortened V by 6 bases and J by 5 bases, and 20 bases separated the two germline ends. From germline, CDR1 is LNHDA and CDR2 SQIVND (reference sequence). The CDR3 runs 16 residues. CDR3 in amino acids: CASSLRGVRSQNIQYF. The CDR3 DNA reads as TGTGCCAGTAGCCTCCGAGGGGTCAGGTCCCAAAACATTCAGTACTTC.

CDR3 bases: TGTGCCAGCAGTTACTCGAATCCCTTTGGGCTCGAGCAGTACTTC. This translates into CASSYSNPFGLEQYF. The V and J genes are TRBV6-5 and TRBJ2-7; D gene uncertain. This CDR3 region has 15 residues. Germline lookup yields CDR1 MNHEY and CDR2 SVGAGI. V shed 0 bases and J shed 6 bases, with 15 bases lying between them.

The rearrangement joins TRBV10-3 to TRBJ2-5, with D maybe TRBD2 (6 bases). V shed 10 bases and J shed 0 bases, with 9 bases lying between them. Germline CDR1 and CDR2: ENHRY and SYGVKD. This CDR3 has 12 residues. CDR3 loop: CATAGYQETQYF. CDR3 bases: TGTGCCACCGCGGGGTACCAAGAGACCCAGTACTTC.

V is TRBV4-1 and J is TRBJ2-3; TRBD2 matches at 7 bases. V shed 0 bases and J 0 bases; nucleotides not matched to a gene: 3. The CDR3 is 16 residues long. Germline V gene lookup returns CDR1 MGHRA and CDR2 YSYEKL. CDR3 in amino acids: CASSQDLGLSTDTQYF. The CDR3 nucleotides are TGCGCCAGCAGCCAAGATTTGGGACTAAGCACAGATACGCAGTATTTT.

This clone came up a few times. The rearrangement links TRBV4-1 to TRBJ1-1; D is ambiguous. The germline V gene encodes CDR1 MGHRA and CDR2 YSYEKL. V was pared by 3 bases and J by 11 bases, with 19 bases between. CDR3 size: 14 residues. The CDR3: CASSHLEGRFLAFF. The CDR3 nucleotides read TGCGCCAGCAGCCATCTTGAAGGGAGGTTTTTGGCTTTCTTT.

This chain uses TRBV6-5 with TRBJ1-1, with no clear D. Trimming shortened V by 7 bases and J by 2 bases, and 11 bases separated the two germline ends. This CDR3 has 13 residues. Germline values: CDR1 MNHEY, CDR2 SVGAGI. The CDR3 sequence is CASKYSLNTEAFF. For the CDR3, the DNA is TGTGCCAGCAAGTACAGCCTTAACACTGAAGCTTTCTTT.

This chain uses TRBV10-2 with TRBJ2-3; 13 bases match TRBD2. The CDR3 runs 16 residues. The ends lost 2 bases at V and 3 bases at J; junction bases unmatched: 2. Germline CDR1 reads WSHSY; CDR2 reads SAAADI. CDR3 sequence (DNA): TGCGCCAGCAGTGAGGGGACTAGCGGGGATACAGATACGCAGTATTTT. Translated, it gives CASSEGTSGDTDTQYF.

The V and J genes are TRBV5-6 and TRBJ2-7; D perhaps matches TRBD2 (5 bases). Trimming stripped 2 bases from V and 9 bases from J, with 15 bases between. This CDR3 contains 13 residues. Looked up from germline, CDR1 is SGHDT and CDR2 is YYEEEE. The DNA for the CDR3 is TGTGCCAGCAGCTTTGGGAGTCACGAGGGGCAGTACTTC. Encoded protein: CASSFGSHEGQYF.

The chain employs TRBV18 and TRBJ2-3; D possibly corresponds to TRBD2 (6 bases). The CDR3 spans 15 residues. CDR1 and CDR2 from the germline V gene are KGHSH and LQKENI. V was cut by 2 bases and J by 4 bases, with 13 bases left in between. The CDR3 sequence: CASSPGAGRADTQYF. The CDR3 coding sequence is TGTGCCAGCTCACCAGGAGCGGGTCGCGCAGATACGCAGTATTTT. The full variable domain, with the rest looked up from reference TRBV18 and TRBJ2-3, is NAGVMQNPRHLVRRRGQEARLRCSPMKGHSHVYWYRQLPEEGLKFMVYLQKENIIDESGMPKERFSAEFPKEGPSILRIQQVVRGDSAAYFCASSPGAGRADTQYFGPGTRLTVL.

This clone was recorded once. The chain recombines TRBV13 with TRBJ2-3; 8 nucleotides agree with TRBD1. This CDR3 has 15 amino acids. Germline V gene sequence: CDR1 PRHDT, CDR2 FYEKMQ (reference sequence). The V segment lost 1 base and the J segment 6 bases; nucleotides outside the gene matches: 6. The CDR3 DNA reads as TGTGCCAGCAGCTTAGATGGACAGGGACTCGATACGCAGTATTTT. Protein sequence: CASSLDGQGLDTQYF.

This clone was counted a single time. The rearrangement joins TRBV4-1 to TRBJ1-2, with D unclear. V lost 3 bases and J 1 base, leaving 12 bases between the germline ends. Germline lookup yields CDR1 MGHRA and CDR2 YSYEKL. CDR3 length: 15 amino acids. CDR3 sequence: CASSQKTHNNYGYTF. The CDR3 nucleotides read TGCGCCAGCAGCCAGAAGACACACAATAACTATGGCTACACCTTC.

The rearrangement joins TRBV6-1 to TRBJ1-2; 7 nucleotides agree with TRBD1. Germline lookup yields CDR1 MNHNS and CDR2 SASEGT. This CDR3 comprises 14 residues. With 11 bases clipped from V and 3 bases from J, the junction kept 12 bases outside the gene matches. The CDR3 DNA sequence: TGTGCCGTCAAGCGTAGGGGGCCCTACTATGGCTACACCTTC. Its protein product is CAVKRRGPYYGYTF.

The chain carries TRBV7-2 and TRBJ1-3; possibly TRBD1 for D (5 bases). The CDR3 loop spans 15 amino acids. V was shortened by 1 base and J by 3 bases, with 10 bases between the two germline ends. In germline, CDR1 is SGHTA, CDR2 FQGNSA. The CDR3 loop reads CASSLDVGGGNTIYF. Written as DNA, the CDR3 is TGTGCCAGCAGCTTAGATGTGGGGGGTGGAAACACCATATATTTT.

This clone is a singleton in its sample. The chain is built from TRBV5-5 and TRBJ2-4; D gene unclear. Between the trimmed V and J ends, which lost 0 bases and 5 bases, there was a span of 12 bases. This CDR3 is built from 15 residues. Germline V gene sequence: CDR1 SGHKS, CDR2 YYEKEE (reference sequence). This CDR3 reads CASSLGPNRQNIQYF. The DNA of the CDR3 is TGTGCCAGCAGCTTGGGGCCCAATCGGCAAAACATTCAGTACTTC.

CDR3 in amino acids: CASSDSGLAGHNEQFF. CDR3 DNA: TGTGCCAGCAGTGACTCGGGACTAGCGGGACACAATGAGCAGTTCTTC. This chain connects TRBV6-4 to TRBJ2-1; 13 bases match TRBD2. Germline CDR1 is MRHNA and CDR2 is SNTAGT. This CDR3 region has 16 residues. V lost 0 bases, J lost 5 bases, and 1 base stayed unmatched.

The chain joins TRBV13 to TRBJ1-2; D uncertain. Per germline, CDR1 PRHDT and CDR2 FYEKMQ (reference sequence). This CDR3 is built from 13 residues. Trimming shortened V by 5 bases and J by 5 bases, and 12 bases separated the two germline ends. CDR3 nucleotides: TGTGCCAGCAGCCCCGCAACCACGTATGGCTACACCTTC. This gives the protein CASSPATTYGYTF.

The chain uses TRBV11-2 and TRBJ1-1; perhaps TRBD1 as D (5 bases). CDR1 SGHAT and CDR2 FQNNGV come from the germline V gene. This CDR3 has 15 residues. V lost 5 bases and J lost 6, with 19 bases in between. CDR3 protein: CASSPRIGGKAEAFF. The CDR3 DNA follows: TGTGCCAGCAGCCCGAGGATCGGGGGTAAGGCTGAAGCTTTCTTT.

This clone was observed a single time. This sequence joins TRBV27 and TRBJ2-1; D gene uncertain. V lost 0 bases to trimming and J lost 3 bases, with 12 bases between them. This CDR3 contains 16 residues. Germline V lookup: CDR1 MNHEY, CDR2 SMNVEV (reference sequence). In DNA form, the CDR3 reads TGTGCCAGCAGTTTATCGATCGTCCTTCTCTACAATGAGCAGTTCTTC. Translated, it gives CASSLSIVLLYNEQFF.